Sequencing of this T cell receptor beta chain was carried out in a study of cytomegalovirus exposure and HLA in healthy donors. PCR was performed using 60 Vbeta and 13 Jbeta primers. TCRdb's copy holds only in-frame clones and misses some; the assay was immunoSEQ multiplex PCR. This table holds tens of thousands of clones. Trimming cost V 0 bases and J 0 bases, with 3 bases left between them. CDR1 and CDR2 (germline): SEHNR, FQNEAQ (reference sequence). This CDR3 spans 13 amino acids. Sequencing was carried out using PBMCs. V usage is TRBV7-9 and J usage is TRBJ2-7; the D is unclear. The clonotype was recovered from a female donor in good health and CMV-seronegative. CDR3 in amino acids: CASSLAYSYEQYF. The DNA for the CDR3 is TGTGCCAGCAGCTTAGCCTACTCCTACGAGCAGTACTTC.